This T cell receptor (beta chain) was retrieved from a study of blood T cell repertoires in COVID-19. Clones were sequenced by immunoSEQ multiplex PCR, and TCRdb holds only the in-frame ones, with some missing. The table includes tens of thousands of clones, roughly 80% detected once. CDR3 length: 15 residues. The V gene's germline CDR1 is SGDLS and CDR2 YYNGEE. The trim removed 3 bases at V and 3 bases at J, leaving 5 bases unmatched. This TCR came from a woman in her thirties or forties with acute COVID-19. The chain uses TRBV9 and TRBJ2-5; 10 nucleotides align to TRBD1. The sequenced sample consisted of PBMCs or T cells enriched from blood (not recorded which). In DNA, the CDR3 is TGTGCCAGCAGCGCCGCGACAGGGGGCAAAGAGACCCAGTACTTC. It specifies CASSAATGGKETQYF.